One TCR beta chain is described in this entry. Antigen: not known. The CDR3 extends over 16 amino acids. V lost 3 bases to trimming and J lost 1 base, with 13 bases between them. The germline V gene encodes CDR1 LNHDA and CDR2 SQIVND (reference sequence). TCRdb keeps only in-frame clones here, not all; method: immunoSEQ multiplex PCR. Of over 100,000 clones listed, around nine tenths were seen once; the top ten hold about 19%. The sample originates from a study of T cell responses to AZD1222 COVID-19 vaccine. The study's findings and limits: Mapped onto spike, vaccine-associated CD4 TCRs spanned it and were dominant at 160-218 and 743-854. All repertoire sampling was performed exclusively after the peak T cell response.

The source is an adult in good health. The starting material was peripheral blood, obtained on day 0 of AZD1222 vaccination. The genes are TRBV19 and TRBJ1-5; D is ambiguous. The CDR3 loop is CASSIVQAASNQPQHF. In DNA form, the CDR3 reads TGTGCCAGTAGTATCGTCCAGGCGGCCAGCAATCAGCCCCAGCATTTT.